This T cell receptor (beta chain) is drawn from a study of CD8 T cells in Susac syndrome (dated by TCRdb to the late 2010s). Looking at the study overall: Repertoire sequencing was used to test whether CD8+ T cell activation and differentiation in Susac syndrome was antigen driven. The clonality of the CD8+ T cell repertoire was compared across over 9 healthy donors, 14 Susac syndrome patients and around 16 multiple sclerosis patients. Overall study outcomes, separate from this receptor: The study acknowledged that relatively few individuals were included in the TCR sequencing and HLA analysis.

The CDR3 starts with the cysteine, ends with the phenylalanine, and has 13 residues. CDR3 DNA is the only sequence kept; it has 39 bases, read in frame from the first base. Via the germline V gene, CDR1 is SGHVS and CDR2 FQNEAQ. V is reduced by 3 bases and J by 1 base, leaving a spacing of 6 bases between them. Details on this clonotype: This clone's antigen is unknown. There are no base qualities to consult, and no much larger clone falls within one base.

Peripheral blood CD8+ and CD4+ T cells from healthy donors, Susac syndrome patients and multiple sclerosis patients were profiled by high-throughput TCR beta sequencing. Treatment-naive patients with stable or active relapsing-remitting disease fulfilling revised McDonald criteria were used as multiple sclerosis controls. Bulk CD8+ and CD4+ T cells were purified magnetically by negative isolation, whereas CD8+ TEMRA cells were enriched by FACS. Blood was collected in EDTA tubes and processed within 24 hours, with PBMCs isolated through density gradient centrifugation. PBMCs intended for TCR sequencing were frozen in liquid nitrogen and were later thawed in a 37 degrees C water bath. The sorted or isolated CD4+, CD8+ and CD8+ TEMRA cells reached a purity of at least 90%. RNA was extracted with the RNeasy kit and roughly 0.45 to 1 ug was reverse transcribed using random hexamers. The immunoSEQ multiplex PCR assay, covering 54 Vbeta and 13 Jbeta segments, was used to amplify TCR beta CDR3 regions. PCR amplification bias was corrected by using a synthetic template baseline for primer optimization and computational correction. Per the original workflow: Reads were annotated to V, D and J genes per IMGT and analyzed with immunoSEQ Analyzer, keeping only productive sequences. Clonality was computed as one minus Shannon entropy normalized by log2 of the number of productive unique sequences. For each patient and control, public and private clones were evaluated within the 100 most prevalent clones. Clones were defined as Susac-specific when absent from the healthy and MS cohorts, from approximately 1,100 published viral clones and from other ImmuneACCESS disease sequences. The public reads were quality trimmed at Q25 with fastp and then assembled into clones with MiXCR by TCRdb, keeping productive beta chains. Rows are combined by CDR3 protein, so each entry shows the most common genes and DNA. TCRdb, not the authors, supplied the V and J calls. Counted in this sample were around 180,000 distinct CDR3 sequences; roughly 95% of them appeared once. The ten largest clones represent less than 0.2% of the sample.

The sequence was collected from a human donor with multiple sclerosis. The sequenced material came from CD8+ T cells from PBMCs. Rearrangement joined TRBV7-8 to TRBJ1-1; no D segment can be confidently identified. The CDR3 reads CASSLLQNTEAFF. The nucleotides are TGTGCCAGCAGCTTGCTCCAGAACACTGAAGCTTTCTTT.